The clone carrying this T cell receptor (beta chain) was recorded many times. Time point denoted: newly diagnosed GD, antithyroid drugs for less than 3 months. The TCR library was made from RNA extracted from PBMCs. The data stem from a study of regulatory T cells in long-lasting Graves disease. CDR3 regions were amplified by Arm-PCR using iRepertoire HTBI primers to build TCR beta libraries. TCRdb itself ran the multiplex PCR reads through MiXCR, one entry per CDR3 protein. The table shows about 220,000 distinct CDR3 sequences, with about 19% occurring only once. Trimming took off 2 bases at V and 2 bases at J, with 6 bases between the two ends. CDR3 size: 13 residues. The germline gives CDR1 SGHTA, CDR2 FQGNSA. These same data were also listed under a study on T cells in Graves' hyperthyroidism and ophthalmopathy. That work states: HTBI primers were employed in a first-round RT-PCR of the TCR CDR3.

The sequenced sample was peripheral blood mononuclear cells (PBMCs), obtained at new diagnosis, from a patient treated with antithyroid drugs. The source is a woman aged 30 to 39 with Graves disease. The V and J genes are TRBV7-2 and TRBJ1-2; D gene ambiguous. CDR3 DNA sequence: TGTGCCAGCAGCTTAAGTCCGAACTATGGCTACACCTTC. This sequence encodes CASSLSPNYGYTF.